This T cell receptor beta chain was found in a study of T cell responses to AZD1222 COVID-19 vaccine. With regard to this clone: Its antigen is undetermined.

Study-level points and caveats: When two AZD1222 doses had been given, Spike-specific TCR breadth and depth rose. The peak T cell response came first, and repertoires were sampled only after it.

The CDR3 extends over 13 amino acids. Deletions cut 8 bases from V and 4 bases from J, with 12 bases between. Per the germline V gene, CDR1 is MNHEY and CDR2 is SVGAGI. The data were produced by immunoSEQ multiplex PCR, yet TCRdb's version contains in-frame clones alone and is incomplete. The table shows approximately 82,000 clones, with about 90% occurring only once. The sequences come from peripheral blood, collected 28 days after the second AZD1222 dose. This clonotype originated in an adult who received the AZD1222 COVID-19 vaccine. The J gene is TRBJ1-5, the V gene TRBV6-5; D is unresolved. The CDR3 is CASERHQNQPQHF. For the CDR3, the DNA is TGTGCCAGCGAACGGCACCAGAATCAGCCCCAGCATTTT.